The sequence of this TCR beta chain was determined in a study of immune evolution from preneoplasia to lung adenocarcinoma (dated by TCRdb to the early 2020s). In the study overall: Immune contexture across lung adenocarcinoma precursors and invasive adenocarcinoma was profiled using immune gene expression, TCR sequencing and multiplex immunofluorescence. Resected precursor lesions (AAH, AIS, MIA) and invasive adenocarcinomas were each compared against paired morphologically normal lung tissue. The sample size depended on which specimens were available, not on a prior power calculation. Whole exome sequencing and methylation data from the same cohort of nodules were integrated with the immune data. The overall cohort was made up of over 40 patients with pulmonary nodules who had surgical resection. TCR sequencing data were obtained from more than 45 patients. The study reported that around 100 samples were used for TCR sequencing. Class I HLA alleles were inferred from exome data with POLYSOLVER, and allele-specific HLA loss was detected with LOHHLA. What the study reported, not specific to this receptor: Normal lung showed the highest clonality, whereas later-stage lesions appeared to have higher T cell density and diversity but lower clonality. The findings were based on association rather than direct causation, and larger cohorts with long-term follow-up and longitudinal biopsies were deemed needed. All patients were from Japan and China, so applicability to Western populations was uncertain. The highest top T cell clone frequencies were observed in normal lung, and a progressive decrease in top T cell clone frequencies appeared to occur from AAH through AIS, MIA and invasive adenocarcinoma.

As for this clone: No antigen is known for it. Base qualities are not provided; no much larger clone lies one nucleotide away.

Resection was performed on patients in Japan or China between the mid-2010s and the late 2010s. Two lung cancer pathologists independently reviewed H&E slides to confirm the histologic diagnosis of every case. The AllPrep DNA/RNA FFPE Kit was used to isolate DNA from FFPE tissue. Trimming takes 5 bases from V and 3 bases from J, and the germline ends sit 17 bases apart. Counted from cysteine to phenylalanine, this CDR3 has 15 amino acids. Just the 45-base CDR3 DNA is kept, in frame starting at base 1. Taken from the germline V gene, the CDR1 and CDR2 loops are WSHSY and SAAADI. The immunoSEQ hsTCRbeta Kit was used to sequence TCR beta CDR3 regions from DNA. As for the authors' bioinformatics: The ImmunoSEQ Analyzer was used to analyse the TCR sequencing data. T cell clonality was defined as 1 minus Pielou's evenness, calculated on productive rearrangements. To measure T cell diversity, the inverse Simpson index was applied to productive templates. T cell density was defined as TCR beta template counts normalized to usable DNA, with usable DNA estimated by amplification and sequencing of housekeeping genes. Two-sided Kruskal-Wallis tests were used to compare TCR metrics between histologic stages. Imported from immuneACCESS, the table was reduced by TCRdb to in-frame sequences with V and J called. These copies leave out some clones; in studies compared against another copy, an unresolved V gene accounts for under half, and the cause of the remainder is not known. V, J and clone size are those of that table, while D and trimming were read from the DNA. A total of roughly 4,800 clones appear in this sample, approximately 80% of them only once. Of the sample, about 20% falls within the top ten clones.

The chain is encoded by TRBV10-2 joined to TRBJ2-7; confidence is insufficient to name the D gene. This TCR derives from a donor at least 70 years old with lung adenocarcinoma. The specimen was FFPE adjacent normal lung tissue. For the CDR3, the sequence is CASSSPRVGNYEQYF. The nucleotides read TGCGCCAGCAGTTCCCCCCGAGTGGGAAACTACGAGCAGTACTTC.